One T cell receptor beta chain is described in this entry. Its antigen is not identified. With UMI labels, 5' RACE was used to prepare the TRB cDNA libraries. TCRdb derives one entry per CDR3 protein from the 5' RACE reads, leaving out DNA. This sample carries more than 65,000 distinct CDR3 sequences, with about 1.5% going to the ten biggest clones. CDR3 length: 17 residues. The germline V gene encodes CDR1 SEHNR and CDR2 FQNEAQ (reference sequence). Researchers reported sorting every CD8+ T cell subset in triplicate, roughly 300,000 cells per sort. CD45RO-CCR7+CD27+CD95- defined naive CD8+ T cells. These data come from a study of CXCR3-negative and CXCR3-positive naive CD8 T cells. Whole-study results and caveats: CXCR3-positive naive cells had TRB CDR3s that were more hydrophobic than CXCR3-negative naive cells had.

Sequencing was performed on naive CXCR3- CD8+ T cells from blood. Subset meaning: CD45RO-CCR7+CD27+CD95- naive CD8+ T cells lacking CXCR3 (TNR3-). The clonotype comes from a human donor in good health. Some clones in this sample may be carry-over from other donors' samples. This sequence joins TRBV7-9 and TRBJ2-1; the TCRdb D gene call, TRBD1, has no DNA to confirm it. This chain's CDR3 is CASSKDPRRTAYNEQSF.